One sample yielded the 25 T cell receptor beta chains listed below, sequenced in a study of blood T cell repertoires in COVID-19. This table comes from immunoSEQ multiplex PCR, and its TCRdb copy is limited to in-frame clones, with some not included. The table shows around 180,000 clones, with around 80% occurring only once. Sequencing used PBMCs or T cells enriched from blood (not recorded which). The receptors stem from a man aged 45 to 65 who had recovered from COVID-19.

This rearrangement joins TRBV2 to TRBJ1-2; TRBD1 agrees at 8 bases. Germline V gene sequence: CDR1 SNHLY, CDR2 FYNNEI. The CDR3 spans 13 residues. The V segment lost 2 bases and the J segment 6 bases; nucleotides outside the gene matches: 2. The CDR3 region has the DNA TGTGCCAGCAGTGAAAACAGGGGGGATGGCTACACCTTC. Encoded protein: CASSENRGDGYTF.

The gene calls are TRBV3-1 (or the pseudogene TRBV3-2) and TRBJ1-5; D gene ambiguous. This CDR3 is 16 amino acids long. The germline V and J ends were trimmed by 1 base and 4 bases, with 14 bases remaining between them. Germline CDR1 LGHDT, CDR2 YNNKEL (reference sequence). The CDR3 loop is CASSQGHSLANQPQHF. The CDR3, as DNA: TGTGCCAGCAGCCAAGGTCACAGTCTGGCTAATCAGCCCCAGCATTTT.

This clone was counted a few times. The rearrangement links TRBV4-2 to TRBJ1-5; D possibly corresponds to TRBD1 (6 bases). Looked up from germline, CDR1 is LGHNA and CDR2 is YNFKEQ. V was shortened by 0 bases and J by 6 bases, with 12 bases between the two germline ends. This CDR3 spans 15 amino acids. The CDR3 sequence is CASSQDPGGGQPQHF. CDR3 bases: TGTGCCAGCAGCCAAGATCCGGGGGGCGGTCAGCCCCAGCATTTT.

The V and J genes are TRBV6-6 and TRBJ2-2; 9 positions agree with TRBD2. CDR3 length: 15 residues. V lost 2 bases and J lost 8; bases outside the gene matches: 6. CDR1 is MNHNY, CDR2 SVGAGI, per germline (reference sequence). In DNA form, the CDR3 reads TGTGCCAGCAGTTACCGACTAGCGGAGTCTGGGGAGCTGTTTTTT. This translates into CASSYRLAESGELFF.

Here the CDR3 DNA reads TGTGCCAGCTCACCAGGACAGGGGCGAGGTTGGAGCAATCAGCCCCAGCATTTT. This encodes CASSPGQGRGWSNQPQHF. The J gene is TRBJ1-5, the V gene TRBV18, with 9 bases matching TRBD1. Losses at the gene ends were 2 bases for V and 1 base for J; bases not matched to a gene: 9. Germline V lookup: CDR1 KGHSH, CDR2 LQKENI. The CDR3 has 18 amino acids.

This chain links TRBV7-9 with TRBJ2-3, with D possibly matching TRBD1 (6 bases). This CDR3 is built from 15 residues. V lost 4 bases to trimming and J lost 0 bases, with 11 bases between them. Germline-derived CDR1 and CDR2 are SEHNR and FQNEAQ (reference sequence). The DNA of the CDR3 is TGTGCCAGCAGCTCGGACAGACTTAGCACAGATACGCAGTATTTT. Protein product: CASSSDRLSTDTQYF.

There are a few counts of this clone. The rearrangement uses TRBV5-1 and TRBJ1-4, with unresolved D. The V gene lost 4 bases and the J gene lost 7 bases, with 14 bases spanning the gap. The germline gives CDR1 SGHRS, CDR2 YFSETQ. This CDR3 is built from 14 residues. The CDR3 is CASSRRGGGEKLFF. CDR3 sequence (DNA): TGCGCCAGCAGCCGGCGGGGAGGAGGTGAAAAACTGTTTTTT.

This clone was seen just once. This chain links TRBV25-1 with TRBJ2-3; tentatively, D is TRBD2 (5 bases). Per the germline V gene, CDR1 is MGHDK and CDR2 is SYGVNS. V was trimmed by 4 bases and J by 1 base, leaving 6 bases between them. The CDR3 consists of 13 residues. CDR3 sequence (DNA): TGTGCCAGCAGTGGAGCGGGCACAGATACGCAGTATTTT. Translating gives CASSGAGTDTQYF. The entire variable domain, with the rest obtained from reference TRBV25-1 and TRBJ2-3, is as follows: EADIYQTPRYLVIGTGKKITLECSQTMGHDKMYWYQQDPGMELHLIHYSYGVNSTEKGDLSSESTVSRIRTEHFPLTLESARPSHTSQYLCASSGAGTDTQYFGPGTRLTVL.

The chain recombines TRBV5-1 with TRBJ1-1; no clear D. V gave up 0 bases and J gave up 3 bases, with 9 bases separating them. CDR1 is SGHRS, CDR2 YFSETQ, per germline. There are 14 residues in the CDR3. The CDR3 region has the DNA TGCGCCAGCAGCTTGGGGCTAGGTGACACTGAAGCTTTCTTT. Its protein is CASSLGLGDTEAFF.

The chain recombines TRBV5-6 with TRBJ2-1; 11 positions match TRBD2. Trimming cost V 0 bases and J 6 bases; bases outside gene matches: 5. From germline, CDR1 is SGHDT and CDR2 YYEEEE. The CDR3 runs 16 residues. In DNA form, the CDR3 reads TGTGCCAGCAGCTTGGGAGGTAGCGGGGGGGCCAATGAGCAGTTCTTC. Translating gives CASSLGGSGGANEQFF.

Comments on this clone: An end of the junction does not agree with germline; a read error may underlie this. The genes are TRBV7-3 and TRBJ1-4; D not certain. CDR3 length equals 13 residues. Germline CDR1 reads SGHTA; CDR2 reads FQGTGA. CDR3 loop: CASSLTTNEKLFF. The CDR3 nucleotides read TGTGCCAGCAGCCTAACCACAAATGAAAAACTGTTTTTT.

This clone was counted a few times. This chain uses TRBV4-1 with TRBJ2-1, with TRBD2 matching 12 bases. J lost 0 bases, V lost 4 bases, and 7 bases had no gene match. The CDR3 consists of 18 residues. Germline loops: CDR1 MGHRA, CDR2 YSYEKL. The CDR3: CASSRGLAGTSSYNEQFF. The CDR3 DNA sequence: TGCGCCAGCAGCCGTGGACTAGCGGGGACGAGCTCCTACAATGAGCAGTTCTTC.

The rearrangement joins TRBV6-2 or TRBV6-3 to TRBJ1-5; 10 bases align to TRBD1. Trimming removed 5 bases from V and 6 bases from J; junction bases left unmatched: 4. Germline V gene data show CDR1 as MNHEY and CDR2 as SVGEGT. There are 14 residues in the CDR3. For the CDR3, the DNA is TGTGCCAGCAGTGACAGGGGGCTGGGTCAGCCCCAGCATTTT. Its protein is CASSDRGLGQPQHF.

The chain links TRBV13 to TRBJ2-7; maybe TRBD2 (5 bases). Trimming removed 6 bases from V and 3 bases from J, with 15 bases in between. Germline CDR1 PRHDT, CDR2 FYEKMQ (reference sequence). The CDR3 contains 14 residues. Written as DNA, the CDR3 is TGTGCCAGCAGAGTGCAGTCCGCGGGCTACGAGCAGTACTTC. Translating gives CASRVQSAGYEQYF.

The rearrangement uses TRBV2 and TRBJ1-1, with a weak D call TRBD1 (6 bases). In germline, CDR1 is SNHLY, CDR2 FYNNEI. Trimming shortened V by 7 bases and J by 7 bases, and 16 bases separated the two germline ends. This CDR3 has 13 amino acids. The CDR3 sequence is CASIGGAVIEAFF. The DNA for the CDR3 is TGTGCCAGCATTGGGGGGGCCGTAATTGAAGCTTTCTTT.

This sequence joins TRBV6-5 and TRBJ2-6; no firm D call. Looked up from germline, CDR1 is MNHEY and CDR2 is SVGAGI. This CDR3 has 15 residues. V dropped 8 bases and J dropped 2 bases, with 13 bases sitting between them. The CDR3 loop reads CASFLQPTGANVLTF. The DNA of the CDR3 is TGTGCCAGCTTTTTACAGCCTACTGGGGCCAACGTCCTGACTTTC.

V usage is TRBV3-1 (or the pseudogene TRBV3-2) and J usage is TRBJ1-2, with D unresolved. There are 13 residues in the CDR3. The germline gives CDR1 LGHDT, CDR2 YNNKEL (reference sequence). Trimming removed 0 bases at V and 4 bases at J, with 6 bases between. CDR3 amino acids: CASSQDRGYGYTF. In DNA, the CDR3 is TGTGCCAGCAGCCAAGATCGGGGCTATGGCTACACCTTC.

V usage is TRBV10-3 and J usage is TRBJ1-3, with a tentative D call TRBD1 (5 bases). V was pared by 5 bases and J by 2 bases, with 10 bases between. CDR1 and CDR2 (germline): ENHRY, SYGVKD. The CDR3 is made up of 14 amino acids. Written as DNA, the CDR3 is TGTGCCATCAGTCAGGGACTGACTGGAAACACCATATATTTT. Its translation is CAISQGLTGNTIYF.

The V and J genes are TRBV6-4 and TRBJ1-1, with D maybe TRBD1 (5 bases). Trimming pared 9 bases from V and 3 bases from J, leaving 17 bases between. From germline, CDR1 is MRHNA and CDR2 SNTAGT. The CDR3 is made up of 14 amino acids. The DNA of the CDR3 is TGTGCCAGAGGGCAGCTAGGGGAGGACACTGAAGCTTTCTTT. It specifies CARGQLGEDTEAFF.

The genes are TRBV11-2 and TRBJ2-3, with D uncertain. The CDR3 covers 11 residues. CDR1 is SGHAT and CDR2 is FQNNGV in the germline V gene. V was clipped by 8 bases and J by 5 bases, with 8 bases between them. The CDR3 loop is CASRSGDTQYF. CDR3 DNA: TGTGCCAGCCGATCGGGAGATACGCAGTATTTT.

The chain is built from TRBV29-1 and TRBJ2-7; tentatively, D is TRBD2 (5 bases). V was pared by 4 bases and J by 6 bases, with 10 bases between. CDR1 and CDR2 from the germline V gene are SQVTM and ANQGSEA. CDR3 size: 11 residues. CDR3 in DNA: TGCAGCGTTGCTTCCGGGGTCGAGCAGTACTTC. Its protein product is CSVASGVEQYF.

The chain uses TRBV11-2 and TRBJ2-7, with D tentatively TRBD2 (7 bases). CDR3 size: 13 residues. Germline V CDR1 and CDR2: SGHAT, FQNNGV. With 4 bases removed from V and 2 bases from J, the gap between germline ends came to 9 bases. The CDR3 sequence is CASSWGGPYEQYF. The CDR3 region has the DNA TGTGCCAGCAGCTGGGGGGGCCCCTACGAGCAGTACTTC.

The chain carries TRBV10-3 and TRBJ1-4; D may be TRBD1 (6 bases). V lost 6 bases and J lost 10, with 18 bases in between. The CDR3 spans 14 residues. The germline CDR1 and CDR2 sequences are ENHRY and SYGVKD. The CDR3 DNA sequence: TGTGCCATCAGCCCCGGACAGACAGCCGCAAAACTGTTTTTT. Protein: CAISPGQTAAKLFF.

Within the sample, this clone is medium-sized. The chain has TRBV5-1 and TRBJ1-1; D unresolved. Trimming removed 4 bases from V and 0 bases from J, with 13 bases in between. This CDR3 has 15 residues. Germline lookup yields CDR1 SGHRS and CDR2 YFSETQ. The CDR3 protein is CASSPRGHLNTEAFF. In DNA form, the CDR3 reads TGCGCCAGCAGCCCCCGTGGGCATCTGAACACTGAAGCTTTCTTT.

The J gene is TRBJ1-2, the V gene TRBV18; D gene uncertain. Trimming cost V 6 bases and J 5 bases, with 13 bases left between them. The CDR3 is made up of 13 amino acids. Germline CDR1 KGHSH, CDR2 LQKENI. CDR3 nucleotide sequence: TGTGCCAGCTCCCCCTCGCAGGAATATGGCTACACCTTC. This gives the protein CASSPSQEYGYTF.